This T cell receptor (beta chain) was retrieved from a study of CD8+ T cells in alopecia areata. Treatment defined: oral pan-JAK inhibitor, 5-10 mg twice daily. This CDR3 region has 12 residues. CDR1 is SEHNR, CDR2 FQNEAQ, per germline (reference sequence). RNA extraction was followed by reverse transcription into cDNA, which acted as the sequencing template. The protocol was immunoSEQ multiplex PCR, while the TCRdb copy is restricted to in-frame clones and leaves out a portion. The sample shows 170,000 or so clones, just over 65% of them seen only once. The rearrangement uses TRBV7-9 and TRBJ1-2, with D tentatively TRBD1 (5 bases). Here the sequenced sample was CD4+ T cells sorted from blood, taken at week 4, from a patient treated with tofacitinib. The receptor comes from a human donor with alopecia areata. The CDR3 coding sequence is TGTGCAGACCGGGACGTAAGAAGTGGCTACACCTTC. Translated, it gives CADRDVRSGYTF.